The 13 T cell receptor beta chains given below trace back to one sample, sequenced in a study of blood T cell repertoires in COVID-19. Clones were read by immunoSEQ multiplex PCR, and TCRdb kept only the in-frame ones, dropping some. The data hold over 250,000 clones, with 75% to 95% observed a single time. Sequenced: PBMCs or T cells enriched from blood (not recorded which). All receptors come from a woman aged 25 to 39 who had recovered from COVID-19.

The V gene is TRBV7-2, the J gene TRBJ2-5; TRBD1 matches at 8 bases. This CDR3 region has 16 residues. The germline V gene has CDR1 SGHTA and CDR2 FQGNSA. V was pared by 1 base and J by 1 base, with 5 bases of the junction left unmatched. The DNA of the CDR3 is TGTGCCAGCAGCTTAGTGGACAGGGTAGGCCAAGAGACCCAGTACTTC. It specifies CASSLVDRVGQETQYF.

The CDR3 DNA sequence: TGTGCCAGCAGTGCCGGGACTAGCGGCACCGGGGAGCTGTTTTTT. Its protein is CASSAGTSGTGELFF. V is TRBV28 and J is TRBJ2-2; 11 bases are a match to TRBD2. The V and J ends lost 5 bases and 4 bases, in that order; junction bases with no gene match: 3. The germline V gene encodes CDR1 MDHEN and CDR2 SYDVKM. This CDR3 spans 15 amino acids.

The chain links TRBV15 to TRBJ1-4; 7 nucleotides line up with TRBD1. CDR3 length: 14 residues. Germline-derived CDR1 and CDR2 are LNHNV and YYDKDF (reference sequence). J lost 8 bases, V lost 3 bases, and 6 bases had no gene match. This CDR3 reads CATSRGDSTEKLFF. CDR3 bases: TGTGCCACCAGCAGGGGGGACAGTACGGAAAAACTGTTTTTT.

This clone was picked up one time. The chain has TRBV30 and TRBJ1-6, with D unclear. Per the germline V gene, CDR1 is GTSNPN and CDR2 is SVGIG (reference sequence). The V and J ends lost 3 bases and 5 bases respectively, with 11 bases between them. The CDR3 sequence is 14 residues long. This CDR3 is CAWRTWSNNSPLHF. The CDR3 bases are TGTGCCTGGAGGACTTGGAGTAATAATTCACCCCTCCACTTT.

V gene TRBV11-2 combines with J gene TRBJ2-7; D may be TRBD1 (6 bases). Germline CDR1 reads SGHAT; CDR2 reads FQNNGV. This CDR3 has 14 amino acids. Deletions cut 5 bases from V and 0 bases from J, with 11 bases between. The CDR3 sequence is CASSIRTDSYEQYF. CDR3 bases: TGTGCCAGCAGCATTAGGACAGACTCCTACGAGCAGTACTTC.

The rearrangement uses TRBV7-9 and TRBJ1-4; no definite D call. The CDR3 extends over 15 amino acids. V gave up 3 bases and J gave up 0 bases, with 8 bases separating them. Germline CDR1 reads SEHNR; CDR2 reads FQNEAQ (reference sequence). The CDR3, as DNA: TGTGCCAGCAGCTTCCTTAGCCCAACTAATGAAAAACTGTTTTTT. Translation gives CASSFLSPTNEKLFF.

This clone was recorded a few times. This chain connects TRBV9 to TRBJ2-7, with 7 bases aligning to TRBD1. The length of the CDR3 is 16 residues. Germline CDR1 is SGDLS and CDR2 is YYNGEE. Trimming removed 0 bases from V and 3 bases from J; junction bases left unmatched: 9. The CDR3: CASSVATGAGYYEQYF. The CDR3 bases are TGTGCCAGCAGCGTAGCTACAGGGGCAGGCTACTACGAGCAGTACTTC. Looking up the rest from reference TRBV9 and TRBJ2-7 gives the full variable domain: DSGVTQTPKHLITATGQRVTLRCSPRSGDLSVYWYQQSLDQGLQFLIQYYNGEERAKGNILERFSAQQFPDLHSELNLSSLELGDSALYFCASSVATGAGYYEQYFGPGTRLTVT.

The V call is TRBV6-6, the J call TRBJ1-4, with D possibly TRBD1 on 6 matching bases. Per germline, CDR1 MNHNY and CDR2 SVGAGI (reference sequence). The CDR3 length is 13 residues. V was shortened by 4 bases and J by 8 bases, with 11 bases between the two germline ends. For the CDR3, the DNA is TGTGCCAGCAGTTCCCGTCAGGGGGAAAAACTGTTTTTT. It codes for CASSSRQGEKLFF.

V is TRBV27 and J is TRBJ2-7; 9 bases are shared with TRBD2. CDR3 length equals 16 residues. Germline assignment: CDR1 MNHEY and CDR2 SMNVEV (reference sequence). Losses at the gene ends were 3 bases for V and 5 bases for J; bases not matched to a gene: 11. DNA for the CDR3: TGTGCCAGCAGTTTCAAAGTAGCGGGAGCTAAAAACGAGCAGTACTTC. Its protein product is CASSFKVAGAKNEQYF.

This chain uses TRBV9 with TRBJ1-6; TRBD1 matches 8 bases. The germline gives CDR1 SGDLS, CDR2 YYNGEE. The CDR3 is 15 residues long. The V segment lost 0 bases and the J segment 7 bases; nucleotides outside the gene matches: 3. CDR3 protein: CASSVAWTGNSPLHF. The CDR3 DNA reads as TGTGCCAGCAGCGTAGCGTGGACAGGGAATTCACCCCTCCACTTT.

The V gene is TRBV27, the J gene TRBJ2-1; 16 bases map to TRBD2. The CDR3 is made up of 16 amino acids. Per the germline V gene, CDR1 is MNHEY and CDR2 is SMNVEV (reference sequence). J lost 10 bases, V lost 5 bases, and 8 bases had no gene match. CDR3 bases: TGTGCCAGCAGTCTCCCGGGACTAGCGGGAGGGGTGGAGCAGTTCTTC. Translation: CASSLPGLAGGVEQFF.

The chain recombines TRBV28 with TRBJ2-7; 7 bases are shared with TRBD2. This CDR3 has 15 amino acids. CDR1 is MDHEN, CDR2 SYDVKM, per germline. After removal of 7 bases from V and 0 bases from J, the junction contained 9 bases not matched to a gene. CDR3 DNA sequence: TGTGCCAGCAACCTCCTAACGGGGGGCTCCTACGAGCAGTACTTC. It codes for CASNLLTGGSYEQYF.

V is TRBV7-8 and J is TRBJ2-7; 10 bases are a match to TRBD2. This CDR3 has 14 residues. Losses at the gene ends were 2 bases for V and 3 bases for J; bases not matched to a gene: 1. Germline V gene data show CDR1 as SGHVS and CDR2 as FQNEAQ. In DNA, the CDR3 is TGTGCCAGCAGCTTATCTAGCGGGAGCTACGAGCAGTACTTC. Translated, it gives CASSLSSGSYEQYF.